Shown below are 20 T cell receptor beta chains from a single sample sequenced in a study of OX40 agonist ivuxolimab in advanced cancers. Method: immunoSEQ multiplex PCR; TCRdb's copy keeps in-frame clones and lacks some. The table includes about 27,000 clones, 86% detected once. The sequencing used CD4+ or CD8+ T cells sorted from blood, collected in a trial of the OX40 agonist ivuxolimab. The receptors here all came from an adult with an advanced solid tumor such as melanoma, head and neck, liver or kidney cancer.

The chain recombines TRBV10-1 with TRBJ2-3; no firm D call. From germline, CDR1 is WNHNN and CDR2 SYGVQD (reference sequence). The CDR3 length is 14 residues. Trimming took off 5 bases at V and 4 bases at J, with 13 bases between the two ends. Here the CDR3 reads CASSIGPYADTQYF. DNA of the CDR3: TGCGCCAGCAGTATAGGGCCTTACGCAGATACGCAGTATTTT.

There are a few counts of this clone. The chain employs TRBV19 and TRBJ1-2; D is perhaps TRBD1 (5 bases). The CDR3 covers 14 residues. The V end was cut by 5 bases, the J end by 4 bases, with 14 bases between. Germline V lookup: CDR1 LNHDA, CDR2 SQIVND (reference sequence). The CDR3, as DNA: TGTGCCAGTAGTTTGGCGGAGACAGCCTATGGCTACACCTTC. Protein sequence: CASSLAETAYGYTF.

In the case of this clone: A read error may account for a junction end that differs from germline. The gene calls are TRBV7-9 and TRBJ2-1; tentatively, D is TRBD2 (5 bases). From germline, CDR1 is SEHNR and CDR2 FQNEAQ (reference sequence). The CDR3 has 13 amino acids. The CDR3 reads CVSSWTENNEQFF. The DNA for the CDR3 is TGTGTCAGCAGCTGGACTGAGAACAATGAGCAGTTCTTC.

V is TRBV5-1 and J is TRBJ1-5; TRBD1 aligns across 8 bases. V was clipped by 5 bases and J by 3 bases; unmatched bases: 1. The CDR3 is 13 residues long. CDR1 is SGHRS, CDR2 YFSETQ, per germline. CDR3 sequence: CASRTGDNQPQHF. CDR3 nucleotides: TGCGCCAGCAGGACAGGGGACAATCAGCCCCAGCATTTT.

The CDR3 loop reads CASSEQGEGEKLFF. The CDR3, as DNA: TGTGCCAGCAGTGAACAGGGTGAGGGAGAAAAACTGTTTTTT. The rearrangement links TRBV9 to TRBJ1-4, with D possibly matching TRBD1 (6 bases). Between the trimmed V and J ends, which lost 5 bases and 8 bases, there was a span of 16 bases. The CDR3 loop spans 14 amino acids. Germline V CDR1 and CDR2: SGDLS, YYNGEE.

Only a few counts were recorded for this clone. CDR3 sequence reads: CASSEALTGRFEQYF. The CDR3 bases are TGTGCCAGCAGTGAAGCGCTCACTGGGCGGTTCGAGCAGTACTTC. The chain has TRBV6-1 and TRBJ2-7; D gene unclear. The CDR3 loop spans 15 amino acids. Trimming left V 0 bases short and J 6 bases short, with 15 bases between. Per the germline V gene, CDR1 is MNHNS and CDR2 is SASEGT.

The chain uses TRBV7-9 and TRBJ2-2; D not certain. In germline, CDR1 is SEHNR, CDR2 FQNEAQ (reference sequence). This CDR3 region has 12 residues. The V gene lost 1 base and the J gene lost 8 bases, with 5 bases spanning the gap. In DNA form, the CDR3 reads TGTGCCAGCAGCTTAGGTCCGGGGGAGCTGTTTTTT. Residues: CASSLGPGELFF.

This chain connects TRBV9 to TRBJ1-3; the D gene is possibly TRBD1 (5 bases). The CDR3 runs to 14 residues. Per the germline V gene, CDR1 is SGDLS and CDR2 is YYNGEE. The V gene lost 4 bases and the J gene lost 4 bases, with 12 bases spanning the gap. The CDR3 region has the DNA TGTGCCAGCAGCTCCCGCAGGGCCGGAAACACCATATATTTT. As protein: CASSSRRAGNTIYF.

This clone was detected only once. J is TRBJ2-7 and V is TRBV6-5; 7 bases agree with TRBD2. V shed 4 bases, J shed 3 bases, and the junction held 6 bases outside the gene matches. Looked up from germline, CDR1 is MNHEY and CDR2 is SVGAGI. There are 14 residues in the CDR3. In DNA, the CDR3 is TGTGCCAGCAGTTTGAGCGGGACCTACTACGAGCAGTACTTC. This encodes CASSLSGTYYEQYF.

The J gene is TRBJ2-5, the V gene TRBV9; 12 bases fit TRBD1. V dropped 3 bases and J dropped 5; count of bases not matched to a gene: 11. The CDR3 covers 17 residues. The V gene's germline CDR1 is SGDLS and CDR2 YYNGEE. The CDR3 region is CASSATIRDRGLETQYF. As DNA, the CDR3 is TGTGCCAGCAGCGCCACAATTAGGGACAGGGGGCTGGAGACCCAGTACTTC. Full variable domain (rest looked up from reference TRBV9 and TRBJ2-5): DSGVTQTPKHLITATGQRVTLRCSPRSGDLSVYWYQQSLDQGLQFLIQYYNGEERAKGNILERFSAQQFPDLHSELNLSSLELGDSALYFCASSATIRDRGLETQYFGPGTRLLVL.

The table lists this clone with a count of one. The rearrangement uses TRBV11-1 and TRBJ2-7; possibly TRBD2 for D (6 bases). V lost 5 bases and J lost 5, with 25 bases in between. The length of the CDR3 is 17 residues. Germline CDR1 SGHAT, CDR2 FQDESV (reference sequence). CDR3 protein: CASSLQPRGTASHEQYF. DNA for the CDR3: TGTGCCAGCAGCCTCCAACCACGGGGGACGGCTAGCCACGAGCAGTACTTC.

V is TRBV6-1 and J is TRBJ1-2, with unresolved D. Germline V gene lookup returns CDR1 MNHNS and CDR2 SASEGT. This CDR3 region has 13 residues. The V and J ends lost 2 bases and 8 bases respectively, with 12 bases between them. CDR3 sequence (DNA): TGTGCCAGCAGTGAAACCCCCCTATTAGGCTACACCTTC. It codes for CASSETPLLGYTF.

The rearrangement uses TRBV11-2 and TRBJ2-7, with D tentatively TRBD1 (5 bases). Per the germline V gene, CDR1 is SGHAT and CDR2 is FQNNGV. V lost 3 bases and J lost 2, with 20 bases in between. CDR3 length: 17 residues. The CDR3 spells CASSLESWGAITYEQYF. DNA of the CDR3: TGTGCCAGCAGCTTGGAGTCGTGGGGCGCGATCACCTACGAGCAGTACTTC.

The V call is TRBV28, the J call TRBJ1-2; D not certain. CDR1 is MDHEN and CDR2 is SYDVKM in the germline V gene. Trimming pared 3 bases from V and 1 base from J, leaving 6 bases between. The CDR3 spans 13 residues. As DNA, the CDR3 is TGTGCCAGCAGTTTTAGAAATAACTATGGCTACACCTTC. Protein product: CASSFRNNYGYTF.

V and J are TRBV27 and TRBJ1-1, with TRBD1 matching 12 bases. The J segment lost 5 bases and the V segment lost 1 base, leaving 8 bases of the junction unmatched. Germline values: CDR1 MNHEY, CDR2 SMNVEV (reference sequence). The CDR3 extends over 17 amino acids. The CDR3 sequence: CASSLFGTGGAGTEAFF. CDR3 DNA: TGTGCCAGCAGTTTATTTGGGACAGGGGGCGCGGGGACTGAAGCTTTCTTT.

This clone was observed a handful of times. The chain uses TRBV19 and TRBJ1-1; D is ambiguous. Germline V gene data show CDR1 as LNHDA and CDR2 as SQIVND (reference sequence). The CDR3 has 14 residues. V dropped 2 bases and J dropped 3 bases, with 10 bases sitting between them. In DNA form, the CDR3 reads TGTGCCAGTAGTATAATTCACCTTCACACTGAAGCTTTCTTT. It specifies CASSIIHLHTEAFF.

This chain connects TRBV5-1 to TRBJ2-7, with D hard to call. V lost 4 bases to trimming and J lost 4 bases, with 6 bases between them. Germline V gene lookup returns CDR1 SGHRS and CDR2 YFSETQ. This CDR3 spans 11 amino acids. CDR3 DNA: TGCGCCAGCAGCAGTGGATACGAGCAGTACTTC. Protein product: CASSSGYEQYF.

The chain uses TRBV13 and TRBJ2-5; D gene uncertain. Trimming took 0 bases from V and 2 from J, leaving 13 bases between them. The CDR3 runs to 16 residues. The V gene's germline CDR1 is PRHDT and CDR2 FYEKMQ (reference sequence). The CDR3 DNA is TGTGCCAGCAGCTTAGGCCAGGATCCAGTTCAAGAGACCCAGTACTTC. This gives the protein CASSLGQDPVQETQYF.

This clone showed up just once. The rearrangement uses TRBV9 and TRBJ2-2, with D unclear. This CDR3 has 12 amino acids. Germline V gene sequence: CDR1 SGDLS, CDR2 YYNGEE. Trimming removed 5 bases at V and 5 bases at J, with 7 bases between. DNA for the CDR3: TGTGCCAGCAGGGATGGGACCGGGGAGCTGTTTTTT. It specifies CASRDGTGELFF.

The chain carries TRBV7-9 and TRBJ2-1; no clear D gene. V was shortened by 1 base and J by 9 bases, with 10 bases between the two germline ends. The CDR3 runs to 13 residues. Looked up from germline, CDR1 is SEHNR and CDR2 is FQNEAQ (reference sequence). The CDR3 sequence is CASSLGTDREQFF. DNA of the CDR3: TGTGCCAGCAGCTTAGGTACAGATCGTGAGCAGTTCTTC.